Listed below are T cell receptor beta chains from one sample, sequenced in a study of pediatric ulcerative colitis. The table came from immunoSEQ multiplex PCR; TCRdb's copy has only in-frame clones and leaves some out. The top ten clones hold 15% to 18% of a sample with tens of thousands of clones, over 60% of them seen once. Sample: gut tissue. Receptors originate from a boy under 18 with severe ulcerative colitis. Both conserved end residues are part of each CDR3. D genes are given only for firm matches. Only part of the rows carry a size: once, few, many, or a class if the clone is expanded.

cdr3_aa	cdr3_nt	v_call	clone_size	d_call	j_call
CASSLDGGLNSPLHF	TGTGCCAGCAGCCTTGACGGAGGGCTTAATTCACCCCTCCACTTT	TRBV7-3	once	-	TRBJ1-6
CASRLSGEQYF	TGTGCCAGCAGGTTGTCTGGGGAGCAGTACTTC	TRBV6-1	few	-	TRBJ2-7
CASSPVQATNEKLFF	TGCGCCAGCAGCCCGGTTCAGGCAACTAATGAAAAACTGTTTTTT	TRBV5-1	-	-	TRBJ1-4
CASSVVSTTYGYTF	TGTGCCAGCAGCGTAGTTTCTACAACCTATGGCTACACCTTC	TRBV9	-	-	TRBJ1-2
CATSVVGFEQFF	TGTGCCACTAGCGTGGTCGGCTTCGAGCAGTTCTTC	TRBV7-9	-	-	TRBJ2-1
CASSLDWGVGELFF	TGTGCCAGCAGCTTAGACTGGGGCGTCGGGGAGCTGTTTTTT	TRBV11-1	-	-	TRBJ2-2
CASSQDPGGVYNEQFF	TGCGCCAGCAGCCAAGATCCTGGAGGGGTATACAATGAGCAGTTCTTC	TRBV4-3	-	-	TRBJ2-1
CATSRLSAETTGELFF	TGTGCCACCAGCAGATTATCCGCAGAAACCACCGGGGAGCTGTTTTTT	TRBV15	-	-	TRBJ2-2
CAWSLAGKNQPQHF	TGTGCCTGGAGTCTCGCCGGGAAGAATCAGCCCCAGCATTTT	TRBV30	-	-	TRBJ1-5
CASSVSQAGDTQYF	TGTGCCAGCAGCGTATCGCAGGCAGGGGATACGCAGTATTTT	TRBV9	-	-	TRBJ2-3
CASSLMGLNYEQYF	TGTGCCAGCAGCTTGATGGGGTTAAACTACGAGCAGTACTTC	TRBV5-4	-	-	TRBJ2-7
CASSPGYEQYF	TGTGCCAGCTCACCAGGGTACGAGCAGTACTTC	TRBV18	-	-	TRBJ2-7
CASSQGQFYEQYF	TGTGCCAGCTCTCAGGGGCAGTTCTACGAGCAGTACTTC	TRBV6-1	-	-	TRBJ2-7
CASSQDQGIRTEAFF	TGTGCCAGCAGCCAAGATCAAGGTATAAGGACTGAAGCTTTCTTT	TRBV4-2	few	-	TRBJ1-1
CAWSVSLLIGVSTDTQYF	TGTGCCTGGAGTGTATCCCTCCTGATAGGGGTCAGCACAGATACGCAGTATTTT	TRBV30	once	-	TRBJ2-3
CARSWRQGKSNQPQHF	TGTGCCAGAAGCTGGCGACAGGGAAAGAGCAATCAGCCCCAGCATTTT	TRBV5-3	-	TRBD1	TRBJ1-5
CASSSSSRNEQFF	TGTGCCAGCAGCTCCTCCAGCCGCAATGAGCAGTTCTTC	TRBV7-8	-	-	TRBJ2-1
CAWSWREADTQYF	TGTGCCTGGAGTTGGAGGGAGGCAGATACGCAGTATTTT	TRBV30	-	-	TRBJ2-3
CASSTTHSGANVLTF	TGTGCCAGTAGTACCACTCATTCTGGGGCCAACGTCCTGACTTTC	TRBV19	-	-	TRBJ2-6
CASSQESGGNQPQHF	TGCGCCAGCAGCCAAGAGTCAGGGGGAAATCAGCCCCAGCATTTT	TRBV4-1	once	TRBD1	TRBJ1-5
CAISESRTSGGDTQYF	TGTGCCATCAGTGAGTCAAGGACTAGCGGGGGCGATACGCAGTATTTT	TRBV10-3	-	TRBD2	TRBJ2-3
CASSVKGSGNTIYF	TGTGCCAGCAGTGTTAAGGGATCTGGAAACACCATATATTTT	TRBV6-1	-	-	TRBJ1-3
CASSPGNNYGYTF	TGTGCCAGCTCCCCCGGGAATAACTATGGCTACACCTTC	TRBV18	once	-	TRBJ1-2
CASSSRTGGRANYGYTF	TGTGCCAGCAGCTCCCGGACAGGGGGCAGAGCTAACTATGGCTACACCTTC	TRBV7-9	-	TRBD1	TRBJ1-2
CASSPRMGGGAATDTQYF	TGTGCCAGCAGCCCCCGAATGGGTGGGGGGGCCGCCACAGATACGCAGTATTTT	TRBV7-2	-	-	TRBJ2-3
CASAHGPYEQYF	TGTGCCAGCGCACACGGGCCCTACGAGCAGTACTTC	TRBV28	once	-	TRBJ2-7
CASSLEPGLIRIQYF	TGTGCCAGCAGTTTAGAGCCGGGGTTGATCCGGATTCAGTACTTC	TRBV28	-	-	TRBJ2-4
CASSPLPSPELFF	TGTGCCAGCAGTCCCCTCCCGTCCCCGGAGCTGTTTTTT	TRBV6-5	few	-	TRBJ2-2
CASSVGGEWNYGYTF	TGTGCCAGCAGCGTAGGCGGGGAATGGAACTATGGCTACACCTTC	TRBV9	few	-	TRBJ1-2
CASSDFRHGNQPQHF	TGTGCCAGCAGTGATTTTCGTCATGGGAATCAGCCCCAGCATTTT	TRBV6-1	-	-	TRBJ1-5
CASSFQGYEKLFF	TGTGCCAGCAGCTTCCAGGGATATGAAAAACTGTTTTTT	TRBV13	-	-	TRBJ1-4
CASRRTSINSPLHF	TGTGCCTCGAGACGTACGTCCATAAATTCACCCCTCCACTTT	TRBV30	-	-	TRBJ1-6
CAWTSGGRSTDTQYF	TGTGCCTGGACTAGCGGGGGTAGAAGCACAGATACGCAGTATTTT	TRBV30	-	TRBD2	TRBJ2-3
CASSQERGSNYGYTF	TGCGCCAGCAGCCAAGAGAGGGGGTCTAACTATGGCTACACCTTC	TRBV4-3	-	-	TRBJ1-2
CASSVTGPGNTIYF	TGTGCCAGCAGTGTCACAGGGCCTGGAAACACCATATATTTT	TRBV2	-	-	TRBJ1-3
CASSLGGITDTQYF	TGTGCCAGCAGCTTGGGGGGCATCACAGATACGCAGTATTTT	TRBV5-4	-	-	TRBJ2-3
CATMGQGNTEAFF	TGTGCCACGATGGGACAGGGGAACACTGAAGCTTTCTTT	TRBV10-3	-	TRBD1	TRBJ1-1
CASSLGVAVYEQYF	TGTGCCAGCAGCTTGGGGGTGGCGGTCTACGAGCAGTACTTC	TRBV5-6	-	-	TRBJ2-7
CASRDRADSNQPQHF	TGTGCCAGCAGGGACAGGGCTGATAGCAATCAGCCCCAGCATTTT	TRBV6-5	-	TRBD1	TRBJ1-5
CASSVDFLAEKLFF	TGTGCCAGCAGCGTAGATTTTCTCGCGGAAAAACTGTTTTTT	TRBV9	-	-	TRBJ1-4
CAISGSRADWSSYEQYF	TGTGCCATCAGTGGCTCCCGCGCGGACTGGAGCTCCTACGAGCAGTACTTC	TRBV10-3	-	-	TRBJ2-7
CASSPGAQSTDTQYF	TGTGCCAGCAGCCCAGGGGCACAAAGCACAGATACGCAGTATTTT	TRBV7-9	-	-	TRBJ2-3
CASSQERRLAGGYNEQFF	TGCGCCAGCAGCCAAGAGCGAAGACTAGCGGGGGGATACAATGAGCAGTTCTTC	TRBV4-3	-	TRBD2	TRBJ2-1
CASSKYNEQFF	TGTGCCAGCAGCAAATACAATGAGCAGTTCTTC	TRBV9	-	-	TRBJ2-1
CASSYSSASNEKLFF	TGTGCCAGCAGTTACTCGTCGGCCTCTAATGAAAAACTGTTTTTT	TRBV6-5	-	-	TRBJ1-4
CAWSEGGDILTFF	TGTGCCTGGAGTGAGGGCGGGGACATTCTGACTTTCTTT	TRBV30	-	-	TRBJ1-1
CAWTLPAGGHTDTQYF	TGTGCCTGGACTCTACCTGCCGGGGGGCACACAGATACGCAGTATTTT	TRBV30	few	-	TRBJ2-3
CAWREDWTEAFF	TGTGCCTGGAGAGAAGATTGGACTGAAGCTTTCTTT	TRBV30	-	-	TRBJ1-1
CASSRRGGGTREQYF	TGTGCCAGCAGCCGCCGAGGTGGGGGGACGCGCGAGCAGTACTTC	TRBV7-9	-	-	TRBJ2-7
CASSLVGGLSNYGYTF	TGCGCCAGCAGCTTGGTGGGCGGTCTTTCTAACTATGGCTACACCTTC	TRBV5-1	-	-	TRBJ1-2
CAWRRGNSYNEQFF	TGTGCCTGGAGACGGGGTAACTCCTACAATGAGCAGTTCTTC	TRBV30	-	-	TRBJ2-1
CASSLAGVRNYGYTF	TGTGCCAGCAGCTTGGCCGGGGTGCGAAACTATGGCTACACCTTC	TRBV5-4	-	-	TRBJ1-2
CASSVTGSYNSPLHF	TGTGCCAGCAGCGTGACCGGTTCCTATAATTCACCCCTCCACTTT	TRBV7-9	-	-	TRBJ1-6
CASSRTTGSFEPQHF	TGTGCCAGCAGCCGAACGACAGGGAGCTTTGAGCCCCAGCATTTT	TRBV6-5	-	TRBD1	TRBJ1-5
CASLPHPNTEAFF	TGTGCCAGCTTGCCCCACCCCAACACTGAAGCTTTCTTT	TRBV18	few	-	TRBJ1-1
CATRDRVGSGNTIYF	TGTGCCACCCGGGACAGGGTGGGCTCTGGAAACACCATATATTTT	TRBV2	few	TRBD1	TRBJ1-3